The 5 T cell receptor beta chains in this list originate from one sample, sequenced in a study of T cells after yellow fever vaccination. TCRdb recomputed calls from the 5' RACE reads with MiXCR, one row per CDR3 protein. The profile covers just under 600,000 distinct CDR3 sequences, with approximately 13% appearing a single time and 11% to 15% taken by the ten largest. The source was PBMCs, collected on the day of the yellow fever booster vaccination. The source is a man aged 25-45 years who received the YFV17D yellow fever vaccine.

The DNA for the CDR3 is TGCGCCAGCAGCCAAGGACTAGCGGGAGCTCACACCGGGGAGCTGTTTTTT. It specifies CASSQGLAGAHTGELFF. J is TRBJ2-2 and V is TRBV4-3; 12 nucleotides agree with TRBD2. Germline values: CDR1 LGHNA, CDR2 YSLEER. V lost 1 base to trimming and J lost 3 bases; unmatched junction nucleotides: 3. The CDR3 sequence is 17 residues long.

This clonotype has ten or more counts. The V and J genes are TRBV7-9 and TRBJ2-3; D ambiguous. The CDR3 loop spans 17 amino acids. Trimming took 1 base from V and 2 from J, leaving 16 bases between them. Germline values: CDR1 SEHNR, CDR2 FQNEAQ (reference sequence). The CDR3 DNA sequence: TGTGCCAGCAGCTTAGACCTCACAAGGCCCGTCACAGATACGCAGTATTTT. Translation: CASSLDLTRPVTDTQYF.

CDR3 nucleotide sequence: TGCAGTGCTAGAGATCAAGGCAGGGTGGAGGAGACCCAGTACTTC. This translates into CSARDQGRVEETQYF. The rearrangement joins TRBV20-1 to TRBJ2-5, with TRBD1 as a possible D gene (5 bases). Germline V gene sequence: CDR1 DFQATT, CDR2 SNEGSKA (reference sequence). CDR3 length: 15 residues. V was pared by 0 bases and J by 5 bases, with 16 bases between.

There are a few counts of this clonotype. The V gene is TRBV4-2, the J gene TRBJ2-7, with a weak D call TRBD2 (5 bases). Trimming removed 0 bases at V and 3 bases at J, with 18 bases between. Looked up from germline, CDR1 is LGHNA and CDR2 is YNFKEQ. This CDR3 has 17 amino acids. CDR3 nucleotides: TGTGCCAGCAGCCAAGAACCGGGCTCCGAGACTATCTACGAGCAGTACTTC. Residues: CASSQEPGSETIYEQYF.

V gene TRBV3-1 combines with J gene TRBJ2-2; maybe TRBD2 (6 bases). V dropped 0 bases and J dropped 5 bases, with 13 bases sitting between them. This CDR3 has 16 residues. Germline V gene lookup returns CDR1 LGHDT and CDR2 YNNKEL (reference sequence). As DNA, the CDR3 is TGTGCCAGCAGCCAAGATAAATGGAGGGAAACCGGGGAGCTGTTTTTT. This gives the protein CASSQDKWRETGELFF.